This TCR beta chain was captured in a study of neurological immune-mediated disorders. Study outcomes and limitations: Multiple sclerosis was found to have the least TCR clonal expansion, below healthy controls, and HTLV-1-associated myelopathy the most.

On this clonotype itself: The target antigen is unknown.

V was cut by 4 bases and J by 6 bases, with 20 bases left in between. The CDR3 has 16 amino acids. Looked up from germline, CDR1 is SGHRS and CDR2 is YFSETQ. MiXCR, applied by TCRdb to the 5' RACE reads, yields one record per CDR3 protein. The sample carries 14,000 or so distinct CDR3 sequences, about 13% recorded once. Material for sequencing was CD8+ T cells from blood. This TCR derives from a female donor with HTLV-1-associated myelopathy (HAM/TSP). The rearrangement links TRBV5-1 to TRBJ2-1; the D gene could be TRBD1 or TRBD2 (5 bases each). The CDR3 sequence is CASSGEWDATSNEQFF. In DNA form, the CDR3 reads TGCGCCAGCAGCGGGGAGTGGGACGCCACTTCCAATGAGCAGTTCTTC.